The rows below give T cell receptor beta chains drawn from one sample of a study of blood T cell repertoires in COVID-19. Using immunoSEQ multiplex PCR, the repertoire was profiled, and TCRdb retains in-frame clones only, with some absent. The sample has roughly 280,000 clones, about nine tenths seen once. The sample taken for sequencing was PBMCs or T cells enriched from blood (not recorded which). These TCRs come from a woman between 45 and 65 years old who had recovered from COVID-19. Both conserved end residues are part of each CDR3. Each record gives: J gene, D gene, V gene, CDR3 DNA, CDR3 protein. A D gene is named only where the DNA matches it firmly.

TRBJ2-1 | TRBD2 | TRBV11-3 | TGTGCCAGCAGCTTATACGGGAGGGGTATTGGTGAGCAGTTCTTC | CASSLYGRGIGEQFF
TRBJ1-1 | TRBD1 | TRBV29-1 | TGCAGCGCATTAGGACAGGGCACACTCGAAGCTTTCTTT | CSALGQGTLEAFF
TRBJ2-1 | TRBD1 | TRBV14 | TGTGCCAGCAGCCAAAAAAGGGGGCTAAGGGACAATGAGCAGTTCTTC | CASSQKRGLRDNEQFF
TRBJ1-5 | TRBD1 | TRBV19 | TGTGCCAGTAGAGCGGAGAACAGGGGGAAACAGCCCCAGCATTTT | CASRAENRGKQPQHF
TRBJ2-7 | . | TRBV28 | TGTGCCAGCAGTATTTTGAGGGGGAAGGACGAGCAGTACTTC | CASSILRGKDEQYF
TRBJ1-3 | TRBD1 | TRBV4-3 | TGCGCCAGCAGCCTAACGCAGGGGGCTCCCGGAAACACCATATATTTT | CASSLTQGAPGNTIYF
TRBJ1-5 | . | TRBV28 | TGTGCCAGCACCCCTTCGGTTCAGCCCCAGCATTTT | CASTPSVQPQHF
TRBJ1-3 | . | TRBV28 | TGTGCCAGCAGTTTGAGAGGGCCGAGAAACACCATATATTTT | CASSLRGPRNTIYF
TRBJ2-1 | . | TRBV7-9 | TGTGCCAGCGGGACTTACGAGCAGTTCTTC | CASGTYEQFF
TRBJ2-7 | TRBD1 | TRBV28 | TGTGCCAGCAGTCTTTGGACAGGGGGCCTGGACGAGCAGTACTTC | CASSLWTGGLDEQYF
TRBJ1-3 | . | TRBV30 | TGTGCCTGGAGTCCGAGTCCCGGAAACACCATATATTTT | CAWSPSPGNTIYF
TRBJ2-7 | TRBD1 | TRBV28 | TGTGCCAGCAGTCTAACCGGGACAGGACCCTACGAGCAGTACTTC | CASSLTGTGPYEQYF
TRBJ2-5 | TRBD2 | TRBV2 | TGTGCCAGCAGTGAAGAGGGCGGGAGCGCAGAGACCCAGTACTTC | CASSEEGGSAETQYF
TRBJ2-5 | . | TRBV28 | TGTGCCAGCAAAAACCAAGCCCGGGAGACCCAGTACTTC | CASKNQARETQYF
TRBJ2-5 | . | TRBV5-1 | TGCGCCAGCAGCTTCGAGACACAAGAGACCCAGTACTTC | CASSFETQETQYF
TRBJ1-2 | TRBD1 | TRBV5-1 | TGCGCCAGCAGCCTATCAGGGGGGACTCCCGGGGACTACACCTTC | CASSLSGGTPGDYTF
TRBJ1-6 | . | TRBV7-9 | TGTGCCAGCAGCTTAGATCCGGATTCACCCCTCCACTTT | CASSLDPDSPLHF
TRBJ2-7 | TRBD2 | TRBV5-4 | TGTGCCAGCAAGTCAGAACTAGCGGGAGGGCCCGAGCAGTACTTC | CASKSELAGGPEQYF